The present entry profiles one TCR beta chain with its context. V lost 0 bases and J lost 5, with 2 bases in between. The CDR3 has 12 residues. The germline V gene has CDR1 MNHNY and CDR2 SVGAGI (reference sequence). These data are taken from a study of blood T cells in healthy people across ages. Primers used in a second PCR of roughly 7 to 11 cycles were a sample-barcoded 5' primer and a J-beta primer mix. TCRdb re-derived calls from the 5' RACE reads in MiXCR, one entry per CDR3 protein. There are 700,000 to 900,000 distinct CDR3 sequences in the sample; around a quarter occur only once, and 3% lies in the top ten. The data also belong to a second study, concerning T cells of mothers and their children. That report notes: Related mother-child pairs showed slightly higher but non-significant overlap than unrelated pairs. Sequencing revealed no T cell clones that were persistent and microchimeric.

Sequenced material: blood. The V call is TRBV6-6, the J call TRBJ2-1; D not certain. This receptor was obtained from a boy aged 5 to 17 in good health. The DNA of the CDR3 is TGTGCCAGCAGTTACTCGAACAATGAGCAGTTCTTC. This gives the protein CASSYSNNEQFF.